The rows below give T cell receptor beta chains drawn from one sample of a study of control samples from healthy donors and cancer patients. Data came from immunoSEQ multiplex PCR; TCRdb stores just in-frame clones and leaves some out. The data contain about 180,000 clones, nearly 90% of them singletons. Sequencing input: blood. These receptors came from a woman aged 45-60 years in good health. Each CDR3 is given with its conserved first and last residue. Each record gives: V gene, clone size, J gene, D gene, CDR3 DNA, CDR3 protein. A D gene is named only where the DNA matches it firmly. Clone sizes are given selectively: once, few, many, or a class where the clone is expanded.

>TRBV7-6|-|TRBJ2-7|TRBD1
TGTGCCAGCAGTCCGACAGGGGGTAGCTCCTACGAGCAGTACTTC
CASSPTGGSSYEQYF
>TRBV5-1|-|TRBJ1-2|-
TGCGCCAGCAGCCCTTCGCTCGGAGGCTACACCTTC
CASSPSLGGYTF
>TRBV7-9|-|TRBJ1-3|-
TGTGCCAGCAGCTTAGTAGGGGGGTCTGGAAACACCATATATTTT
CASSLVGGSGNTIYF
>TRBV5-6|-|TRBJ2-7|TRBD1
TGTGCCAGCAGCCCGGGGACAGGGGCTTACGAGCAGTACTTC
CASSPGTGAYEQYF
>TRBV28|-|TRBJ1-2|TRBD1
TGTGCCAGCGGGAATGCGCAGGGGGCTAATGGCTACACCTTC
CASGNAQGANGYTF
>TRBV29-1|-|TRBJ1-2|TRBD1
TGCAGCGTTGGGGGGGACAGGGGGGACTATGGCTACACCTTC
CSVGGDRGDYGYTF
>TRBV28|-|TRBJ2-7|-
TGTGCCAGCAGTTTCGCACGGACAATCCCCACCTACGAGCAGTACTTC
CASSFARTIPTYEQYF
>TRBV18|-|TRBJ1-5|TRBD1
TGTGCCAGCTCACCCCGGACCAGGGGGCAAGGCAATCAGCCCCAGCATTTT
CASSPRTRGQGNQPQHF
>TRBV25-1|few|TRBJ1-5|TRBD1
TGTGCCAGCAGTGATGGGACAGGGCATAGTGGTCCCCAGCATTTT
CASSDGTGHSGPQHF
>TRBV12-3/TRBV12-4|-|TRBJ1-1|-
TGTGCCAGCAGTTCCCAGGGAGTTGAAGCTTTCTTT
CASSSQGVEAFF
>TRBV4-1|-|TRBJ1-5|-
TGCGCCAGCAGCCAAGAAACAAGTTCTATCTATCCCCAGCATTTT
CASSQETSSIYPQHF
>TRBV18|-|TRBJ1-1|-
TGTGCCAGCTCACCATGGGAGGGGACTGCTGAAGCTTTCTTT
CASSPWEGTAEAFF
>TRBV5-5|-|TRBJ2-1|-
TGTGCCAGCAGCTTGGAAGGGCCTCTCTACAATGAGCAGTTCTTC
CASSLEGPLYNEQFF
>TRBV30|-|TRBJ2-7|TRBD1
TGTGCCTGGACTTCGACAGGGGACTTCTACGAGCAGTACTTC
CAWTSTGDFYEQYF
>TRBV7-6|-|TRBJ1-3|-
TGTGCCAGCAGCCAACAGAGTTACTCTGGAAACACCATATATTTT
CASSQQSYSGNTIYF
>TRBV6-4|-|TRBJ2-3|-
TGTGCCAGCAGTGAACAAGAGGCAGATACGCAGTATTTT
CASSEQEADTQYF
>TRBV20-1|-|TRBJ1-1|-
TGCAGTGCTAGCAGCCTACCCCGGGGATTCTTT
CSASSLPRGFF
>TRBV28|-|TRBJ1-2|-
TGTGCCAGCAGTTGGTCTTATAACTATGGCTACACCTTC
CASSWSYNYGYTF
>TRBV7-2|-|TRBJ1-4|-
TGTGCCAGCAGCTTAACGACAGCGCGTAATGAAAAACTGTTTTTT
CASSLTTARNEKLFF
>TRBV6-4|-|TRBJ1-6|-
TGTGCCAGCAGTGAGGGGGGTAGCAATTCACCCCTCCACTTT
CASSEGGSNSPLHF
>TRBV5-1|-|TRBJ1-6|-
TGCGCCAGCGGAAAGTACGGGACGGCGGCTGATTCACCCCTCCACTTT
CASGKYGTAADSPLHF
>TRBV5-1|-|TRBJ1-2|-
TGCGCCAGCAGCTTGCCCACAGGGTCGGGCTATGGCTACACCTTC
CASSLPTGSGYGYTF
>TRBV19|-|TRBJ1-1|TRBD1
TGTGCCAGCCGACTCGACAGGGGCAACATGAACACTGAAGCTTTCTTT
CASRLDRGNMNTEAFF
>TRBV5-4|few|TRBJ1-2|-
TGTGCCAGCAGCTTGGACACGAACTATGGCTACACCTTC
CASSLDTNYGYTF
>TRBV2|-|TRBJ2-2|TRBD2
TGTGCCAGCAGTGAATTGATCGGGGGGGCCGGGGAGCTGTTTTTT
CASSELIGGAGELFF
>TRBV6-2/TRBV6-3|-|TRBJ2-6|-
TGTGCCAGCAGTTACAGTGGGGCCAACGTCCTGACTTTC
CASSYSGANVLTF
>TRBV9|-|TRBJ2-1|TRBD2
TGTGCCAGCAGCGAGGGACTAGCGGGAGTGAATGAGCAGTTCTTC
CASSEGLAGVNEQFF
>TRBV5-1|-|TRBJ1-3|-
TGCGCCAGCAGCTTGGGTCGCGGAGGAAACACCATATATTTT
CASSLGRGGNTIYF
>TRBV18|-|TRBJ1-3|-
TGTGCCAGCTCACCAAGGGCAGAGGGAAACACCATATATTTT
CASSPRAEGNTIYF
>TRBV10-3|-|TRBJ1-4|-
TGTGCCATCAGTGTGAACAGAGAGGGGGAAAAACTGTTTTTT
CAISVNREGEKLFF
>TRBV7-8|-|TRBJ1-1|-
TGTGCCAGCAGCTTAGCCGGCAGGGGCATAGTGGGAGCTTTCTTT
CASSLAGRGIVGAFF
>TRBV11-2|once|TRBJ1-6|-
TGTGCCAGCAGCTCCCAGGGACCCCTCCACTTT
CASSSQGPLHF
>TRBV11-3|-|TRBJ2-5|-
TGTGCCAGCAGCTTTAGGGCTAGCTACCAAGAGACCCAGTACTTC
CASSFRASYQETQYF
>TRBV7-2|-|TRBJ2-7|-
TGTGCCAGTTTACCCCGACAGAACTATTACGAGCAGTACTTC
CASLPRQNYYEQYF
>TRBV28|-|TRBJ1-1|-
TGTGCCAGCAGTTTAAAGGGGGGCCCTTTCTTT
CASSLKGGPFF
>TRBV11-2|few|TRBJ1-3|-
TGTGCCAGCAGGCATGACGGGGGCCCTGGAAACACCATATATTTT
CASRHDGGPGNTIYF
>TRBV4-3|-|TRBJ2-3|TRBD2
TGCGCCAGCAGCCAAGAAATATTAGCGGGGACAGATACGCAGTATTTT
CASSQEILAGTDTQYF
>TRBV15|-|TRBJ1-2|-
TGTGCCACCAGCAGAGGACAGGAGGCTGGCTACACCTTC
CATSRGQEAGYTF
>TRBV6-6|-|TRBJ2-1|-
TGTGCCAGCAGACCCTGGGAAAGCTCCTACAATGAGCAGTTCTTC
CASRPWESSYNEQFF
>TRBV28|once|TRBJ2-1|-
TGTGCCAGCAGCCAAGACCAAGACTACAATGAGCAGTTCTTC
CASSQDQDYNEQFF
>TRBV5-4|-|TRBJ2-5|TRBD2
TGTGCCAGCAGCTTTCCGGGAGGATCAGAGACCCAGTACTTC
CASSFPGGSETQYF